The 10 T cell receptor beta chains in this list originate from one sample, sequenced in a study of blood T cells in healthy people across ages. It was with a sample-barcoded 5' primer and a J-beta primer mix that a second PCR of about 6 to 12 cycles was run. TCRdb re-analysed the 5' RACE reads in MiXCR, keeping a single row per CDR3 protein. The repertoire holds about 1.1 million distinct CDR3 sequences, with 30% to 40% as singletons. Sequences were obtained from blood. The receptor set was obtained from a man aged 18-30 years in good health.

This clonotype has a single count. V and J are TRBV20-1 and TRBJ1-5; a possible D gene is TRBD1 (5 bases). V lost 1 base to trimming and J lost 2 bases, with 27 bases between them. This CDR3 contains 20 residues. Germline CDR1 and CDR2: DFQATT and SNEGSKA (reference sequence). This chain's CDR3 is CSARARWIGHETIGNQPQHF. The CDR3 nucleotides read TGCAGTGCTAGAGCGAGGTGGATCGGACACGAAACCATAGGCAATCAGCCCCAGCATTTT.

This clonotype was detected a few times. The rearrangement uses TRBV28 and TRBJ2-3; D might be TRBD1 (6 bases). The CDR3 sequence is 17 residues long. Trimming shortened V by 4 bases and J by 6 bases, and 23 bases separated the two germline ends. CDR1 and CDR2 (germline): MDHEN, SYDVKM. The CDR3 nucleotides read TGTGCCAGCAGTTCCCCTCTCTCGGGACATACGTCGGATACGCAGTATTTT. Translation: CASSSPLSGHTSDTQYF. Filled out from reference TRBV28 and TRBJ2-3, the complete variable domain reads DVKVTQSSRYLVKRTGEKVFLECVQDMDHENMFWYRQDPGLGLRLIYFSYDVKMKEKGDIPEGYSVSREKKERFSLILESASTNQTSMYLCASSSPLSGHTSDTQYFGPGTRLTVL.

The count of this clonotype is one. This may be a read error, as it is one base from a much larger clone. The chain is built from TRBV9 and TRBJ2-3; no clear D. V was trimmed by 4 bases and J by 0 bases, leaving 9 bases between them. Germline V CDR1 and CDR2: SGDLS, YYNGEE. There are 14 residues in the CDR3. CDR3 amino acids: CASSIVQSTDTQYF. CDR3 in DNA: TGTGCCAGCAGCATTGTGCAGAGCACAGATACGCAGTATTTT. Based on the CDR3 plus reference TRBV9 and TRBJ2-3, the full variable domain is DSGVTQTPKHLITATGQRVTLRCSPRSGDLSVYWYQQSLDQGLQFLIQYYNGEERAKGNILERFSAQQFPDLHSELNLSSLELGDSALYFCASSIVQSTDTQYFGPGTRLTVL.

This clonotype was observed a single time. This chain connects TRBV20-1 to TRBJ2-7, with TRBD2 matching 12 bases. CDR1 and CDR2 from the germline V gene are DFQATT and SNEGSKA (reference sequence). J lost 2 bases, V lost 5 bases, and 7 bases had no gene match. There are 15 residues in the CDR3. CDR3 sequence reads: CSALGLAGLTYEQYF. The DNA of the CDR3 is TGCAGTGCTTTGGGACTAGCGGGCTTGACCTACGAGCAGTACTTC.

There are many counts of this clonotype. V is TRBV20-1 and J is TRBJ2-1, with TRBD1 as a possible D gene (6 bases). Germline CDR1 and CDR2: DFQATT and SNEGSKA (reference sequence). Trimming left V 0 bases short and J 3 bases short, with 27 bases between. The CDR3 runs to 20 residues. Written as DNA, the CDR3 is TGCAGTGCTAGAGAACATCGGCGCAGGGGCCAGTTAGAGTTCTACAATGAGCAGTTCTTC. Translation: CSAREHRRRGQLEFYNEQFF.

J is TRBJ2-6 and V is TRBV28, with TRBD2 as a possible D gene (5 bases). There are 16 residues in the CDR3. Trimming cost V 6 bases and J 3 bases, with 15 bases left between them. Germline assignment: CDR1 MDHEN and CDR2 SYDVKM. The CDR3 coding sequence is TGTGCCAGCAGCATCCGTGGTGGGAGTGGGGCCAACGTCCTGACTTTC. Translating gives CASSIRGGSGANVLTF.

This clonotype has just a few counts. This chain links TRBV9 with TRBJ2-1; 10 bases are shared with TRBD1. Trimming cost V 0 bases and J 5 bases; bases outside gene matches: 2. Per the germline V gene, CDR1 is SGDLS and CDR2 is YYNGEE. The CDR3 is 15 residues long. The CDR3 reads CASSVGQGAHNEQFF. The CDR3 region has the DNA TGTGCCAGCAGCGTAGGACAGGGGGCGCACAATGAGCAGTTCTTC. The complete variable domain, with remaining parts taken from reference TRBV9 and TRBJ2-1, reads DSGVTQTPKHLITATGQRVTLRCSPRSGDLSVYWYQQSLDQGLQFLIQYYNGEERAKGNILERFSAQQFPDLHSELNLSSLELGDSALYFCASSVGQGAHNEQFFGPGTRLTVL.

The chain recombines TRBV6-6 with TRBJ2-5; D is perhaps TRBD2 (6 bases). CDR1 and CDR2 from the germline V gene are MNHNY and SVGAGI (reference sequence). The CDR3 covers 17 residues. The germline V and J ends were trimmed by 0 bases and 4 bases, with 18 bases remaining between them. The CDR3 nucleotides are TGTGCCAGCAGTTACTCGAAGGAGGGGACCGGGGTAGAGACCCAGTACTTC. It translates to CASSYSKEGTGVETQYF.

Of note for this clonotype: A single base separates this from a much larger clone, so it may be a read error. The rearrangement joins TRBV29-1 to TRBJ1-2; D not certain. CDR1 is SQVTM, CDR2 ANQGSEA, per germline. V lost 5 bases and J 3 bases, leaving 10 bases between the germline ends. The CDR3 has 12 amino acids. CDR3 sequence reads: CSVLRGDYGYTF. CDR3 coding DNA: TGCAGCGTTCTACGGGGAGACTATGGCTACACCTTC.

In its sample, this clonotype was seen a few times. This chain links TRBV5-1 with TRBJ2-1; D might be TRBD2 (6 bases). Germline CDR1 reads SGHRS; CDR2 reads YFSETQ. Trimming shortened V by 0 bases and J by 2 bases, and 12 bases separated the two germline ends. This CDR3 has 16 amino acids. The CDR3 bases are TGCGCCAGCAGCTTGGCCCGCGGGGCGGCCTACAATGAGCAGTTCTTC. Encoded protein: CASSLARGAAYNEQFF.